This T cell receptor (beta chain) was captured in a study of blood T cell repertoires in COVID-19. The CDR3 runs 13 residues. V lost 2 bases and J 8 bases, leaving 12 bases between the germline ends. Germline CDR1 SGHTA, CDR2 FQGNSA. As originally analysed: Cell counts per sample came from amplifying reference gene primers. Data came from immunoSEQ multiplex PCR; TCRdb stores just in-frame clones and leaves some out. That table gives V, J and clone size, and the DNA gave D and trimming. The repertoire has 88,000 or so clones, over 65% of them found once; the top ten carry roughly 11%. Sample: peripheral blood. This TCR derives from a human donor in a cohort sampled during active COVID-19. The genes are TRBV7-2 and TRBJ1-2; D not resolved. CDR3 protein: CASSLSEVEGYTF. The CDR3, as DNA: TGTGCCAGCAGCTTATCGGAAGTGGAGGGCTACACCTTC. The full variable domain, its missing parts supplied by reference TRBV7-2 and TRBJ1-2, is GAGVSQSPSNKVTEKGKDVELRCDPISGHTALYWYRQSLGQGLEFLIYFQGNSAPDKSGLPSDRFSAERTGGSVSTLTIQRTQQEDSAVYLCASSLSEVEGYTFGSGTRLTVV.